The 32 T cell receptor beta chains reported below all come from one sample, sequenced in a study of preoperative IRX-2 immunotherapy in early breast cancer (dated by TCRdb to between 2018 and 2021). The protocol used for the library was the immunoSEQ multiplex PCR assay. Here the immuneACCESS table is served through TCRdb, limited to in-frame sequences with V and J called. Missing clones are a known gap in these copies; in checked studies unresolved V genes cover under half, and the rest lacks a known reason. The sample records fewer than 25,000 clones, roughly 89% of which are singletons. 28% of the sample lies in the top ten. The treatment or condition label, read with the paper, signifies: preoperative locoregional IRX-2 cytokine immunotherapy. This sample comprised tumor tissue, obtained after IRX-2 immunotherapy. Receptors originate from a human donor with breast cancer.

The chain joins TRBV4-1 to TRBJ1-1; D is perhaps TRBD1 (5 bases). V was cut by 11 bases and J by 4 bases, with 20 bases left in between. CDR1 MGHRA and CDR2 YSYEKL come from the germline V gene. There are 14 residues in the CDR3. CDR3 nucleotides: TGCGCCGCAAGTTCCGGGGGGAGACGCACTGAAGCTTTCTTT. It translates to CAASSGGRRTEAFF.

The chain carries TRBV19 and TRBJ1-5; 8 nucleotides line up with TRBD1. The germline V gene encodes CDR1 LNHDA and CDR2 SQIVND (reference sequence). V trimming: 8 bases; J trimming: 0 bases; junction bases outside the gene matches: 9. The CDR3 is 16 residues long. The CDR3 bases are TGTGCCAGTTCCGGGACAGGTTATTATAGCAATCAGCCCCAGCATTTT. Residues: CASSGTGYYSNQPQHF.

The chain links TRBV4-2 to TRBJ1-4; D remains unclear. The V and J ends lost 3 bases and 0 bases respectively, with 11 bases between them. Germline CDR1 and CDR2: LGHNA and YNFKEQ. CDR3 size: 16 residues. The CDR3 DNA sequence: TGTGCCAGCAGCCAGTACAGAACTGCAACTAATGAAAAACTGTTTTTT. Its protein product is CASSQYRTATNEKLFF.

The chain employs TRBV18 and TRBJ1-6; possible D gene TRBD1, 6 bases. This CDR3 region has 16 residues. Between the trimmed V and J ends, which lost 3 bases and 8 bases, there was a span of 17 bases. From germline, CDR1 is KGHSH and CDR2 LQKENI. CDR3 in DNA: TGTGCCAGCTCACCCCGACCGGGACAACAAGATTCACCCCTCCACTTT. Translation: CASSPRPGQQDSPLHF.

This chain connects TRBV7-9 to TRBJ1-6, with D possibly matching TRBD1 (6 bases). CDR1 SEHNR and CDR2 FQNEAQ come from the germline V gene (reference sequence). CDR3 length: 13 amino acids. V shed 1 base and J shed 9 bases, with 7 bases lying between them. The CDR3 nucleotides are TGTGCCAGCAGCTTAGAGGGGGGTTCACCCCTCCACTTT. This translates into CASSLEGGSPLHF.

The chain employs TRBV5-1 and TRBJ1-1; 9 nucleotides agree with TRBD1. The V gene's germline CDR1 is SGHRS and CDR2 YFSETQ. This CDR3 contains 16 residues. Trimming removed 2 bases from V and 6 bases from J; junction bases left unmatched: 11. The CDR3 coding sequence is TGCGCCAGCAGCTTTACAGGGGGCAGCGGTAGGGCTGAAGCTTTCTTT. This encodes CASSFTGGSGRAEAFF.

The rearrangement uses TRBV11-3 and TRBJ2-3, with 7 bases identical to TRBD1. Germline V gene data show CDR1 as SGHNT and CDR2 as YENEEA. V dropped 5 bases and J dropped 0; count of bases not matched to a gene: 2. This CDR3 is 14 amino acids long. For the CDR3, the DNA is TGTGCCAGCAGCCACAGGGGTAGCACAGATACGCAGTATTTT. Translation gives CASSHRGSTDTQYF.

This clone was observed once. The V call is TRBV11-3, the J call TRBJ2-7; D remains ambiguous. The germline V gene has CDR1 SGHNT and CDR2 YENEEA. V lost 1 base and J lost 2, with 9 bases in between. This CDR3 is built from 14 residues. The CDR3, as DNA: TGTGCCAGCAGCTTAGTGCACGGAACCTACGAGCAGTACTTC. It yields the protein CASSLVHGTYEQYF.

The chain uses TRBV23-1 and TRBJ2-3, with D possibly TRBD2 on 5 matching bases. TRBV23-1 is an ORF; its function is uncertain. V lost 0 bases and J 2 bases, leaving 18 bases between the germline ends. The CDR3 sequence is 18 residues long. DNA of the CDR3: TGCGCCAGCAGTCAATCCCCTCTGACTAATTTATTCACAGATACGCAGTATTTT. It encodes CASSQSPLTNLFTDTQYF.

The J gene is TRBJ1-3, the V gene TRBV5-1; D is ambiguous. CDR3 length: 16 residues. Germline assignment: CDR1 SGHRS and CDR2 YFSETQ. V was cut by 4 bases and J by 4 bases, with 18 bases left in between. The CDR3 loop is CASSLGTALVGNTIYF. The CDR3, as DNA: TGCGCCAGCAGCCTCGGTACAGCTCTAGTGGGAAACACCATATATTTT.

This clone was recorded once. Sequence at one end of the junction differs from germline and may be a read error. The rearrangement links TRBV7-8 to TRBJ2-3; 10 bases map to TRBD2. This CDR3 has 13 amino acids. Germline V gene sequence: CDR1 SGHVS, CDR2 FQNEAQ. Here the CDR3 reads CATSGGAVDTQYF. The CDR3 DNA is TGTGCCACCAGCGGGGGGGCGGTAGATACGCAGTATTTT.

The rearrangement joins TRBV25-1 to TRBJ1-1, with D unclear. In germline, CDR1 is MGHDK, CDR2 SYGVNS. The CDR3 covers 15 residues. Trimming removed 7 bases at V and 0 bases at J, with 15 bases between. The CDR3 DNA is TGTGCCAGCACCCACGGGCCCCACGTGAACACTGAAGCTTTCTTT. Translation: CASTHGPHVNTEAFF.

In its sample, this clone was seen once. The chain combines TRBV5-8 with TRBJ1-2; 9 bases align to TRBD1. The CDR3 totals 17 residues. The ends lost 4 bases at V and 8 bases at J; junction bases unmatched: 18. The V gene's germline CDR1 is SGHTS and CDR2 YDEGEE. The chain's CDR3 is CASSMRDNRGQIEGYTF. The CDR3 DNA is TGTGCCAGCAGCATGCGGGATAACAGGGGGCAAATAGAGGGCTACACCTTC.

The sample holds one count of this clone. The rearrangement joins TRBV4-1 to TRBJ1-3, with 10 positions matching TRBD1. The CDR3 loop spans 20 amino acids. J was trimmed by 0 bases and V by 0 bases; bases with no gene match: 11. CDR1 and CDR2 (germline): MGHRA, YSYEKL. The CDR3 sequence: CASSQEVFSGTGASGNTIYF. The CDR3 coding sequence is TGCGCCAGCAGCCAAGAGGTCTTTTCCGGGACAGGGGCCTCTGGAAACACCATATATTTT.

This CDR3 reads CASSPTSGVVQETQYF. The DNA for the CDR3 is TGTGCCAGCAGCCCGACGTCAGGGGTGGTTCAAGAGACCCAGTACTTC. This chain links TRBV9 with TRBJ2-5, with D possibly TRBD1 on 6 matching bases. Trimming left V 4 bases short and J 2 bases short, with 18 bases between. The CDR3 extends over 16 amino acids. Germline assignment: CDR1 SGDLS and CDR2 YYNGEE.

The rearrangement links TRBV27 to TRBJ2-5; D possibly uses TRBD1 or TRBD2 (6 bases each). The end of the DNA is better explained by TRBJ2-7, so the J call may be wrong. Looked up from germline, CDR1 is MNHEY and CDR2 is SMNVEV (reference sequence). The CDR3 sequence is 15 residues long. DNA for the CDR3: TGTGCCAGCAGTTTAGGAGGGGGGCGCGAGTACGAGCAGTACTTC. Translating gives CASSLGGGREYEQYF.

The genes are TRBV10-2 and TRBJ2-5; 7 bases are a match to TRBD2. V lost 3 bases to trimming and J lost 5 bases; unmatched junction nucleotides: 3. Germline CDR1 reads WSHSY; CDR2 reads SAAADI. There are 13 residues in the CDR3. The DNA of the CDR3 is TGCGCCAGCAGTGAACCCGGGAGGGAGACCCAGTACTTC. Translating it yields CASSEPGRETQYF.

V gene TRBV11-2 combines with J gene TRBJ1-6; possible D gene TRBD1, 6 bases. From germline, CDR1 is SGHAT and CDR2 FQNNGV. The CDR3 is made up of 16 amino acids. The V end lost 0 bases, the J end lost 3 bases, and 9 bases lay between the germline ends. DNA of the CDR3: TGTGCCAGCAGCTTAGATGTCAGGGGCTATAATTCACCCCTCCACTTT. Its protein is CASSLDVRGYNSPLHF.

This clone was picked up one time. The V and J genes are TRBV29-1 and TRBJ2-5; TRBD2 matches 9 bases. CDR1 SQVTM and CDR2 ANQGSEA come from the germline V gene. This CDR3 is 13 amino acids long. V lost 5 bases to trimming and J lost 7 bases; unmatched junction nucleotides: 8. The CDR3 coding sequence is TGCAGCGTTTTAGCGGGGGCCCCCCGGACCCAGTACTTC. Amino acid sequence: CSVLAGAPRTQYF. Supplemented by reference TRBV29-1 and TRBJ2-5, the full variable domain reads SAVISQKPSRDICQRGTSLTIQCQVDSQVTMMFWYRQQPGQSLTLIATANQGSEATYESGFVIDKFPISRPNLTFSTLTVSNMSPEDSSIYLCSVLAGAPRTQYFGPGTRLLVL.

CDR3 sequence: CARPTRGADTQYF. The CDR3 region has the DNA TGCGCCAGACCGACTAGGGGGGCAGATACGCAGTATTTT. The rearrangement joins TRBV10-1 to TRBJ2-3; the D gene could be TRBD1 or TRBD2 (6 bases each). Germline CDR1 is WNHNN and CDR2 is SYGVQD (reference sequence). This CDR3 spans 13 amino acids. V lost 9 bases and J 4 bases, leaving 14 bases between the germline ends.

CDR3 sequence (DNA): TGTGCCAGCAGGGACCAATCGCAAGGCACAGATACGCAGTATTTT. It codes for CASRDQSQGTDTQYF. The chain carries TRBV11-2 and TRBJ2-3; D is undetermined. There are 15 residues in the CDR3. V shed 6 bases and J shed 1 base, with 14 bases lying between them. CDR1 is SGHAT and CDR2 is FQNNGV in the germline V gene.

The rearrangement links TRBV7-2 to TRBJ1-5; D is undetermined. The CDR3 spans 15 residues. CDR1 is SGHTA, CDR2 FQGNSA, per germline. V was clipped by 2 bases and J by 4 bases, with 12 bases between them. CDR3 bases: TGTGCCAGCAGCTTATCGGGGTCGGGGAATCAGCCCCAGCATTTT. Translating gives CASSLSGSGNQPQHF.

The chain employs TRBV6-1 and TRBJ1-2, with 12 bases aligning to TRBD1. This CDR3 is built from 15 residues. V lost 6 bases and J lost 6; bases outside the gene matches: 8. Germline CDR1 MNHNS, CDR2 SASEGT. The DNA for the CDR3 is TGTGCCAGCAGACCCGGGACAGGGGGCTTGGATGGCTACACCTTC. This codes for CASRPGTGGLDGYTF.

V usage is TRBV28 and J usage is TRBJ2-1; 9 bases align to TRBD2. V lost 3 bases and J lost 4; bases outside the gene matches: 7. CDR1 and CDR2 (germline): MDHEN, SYDVKM. The CDR3 extends over 16 amino acids. DNA for the CDR3: TGTGCCAGCAGTTTCTTAAGCGGGGGGAATTACAATGAGCAGTTCTTC. Translating it yields CASSFLSGGNYNEQFF. Together with reference TRBV28 and TRBJ2-1, the CDR3 gives the full variable domain: DVKVTQSSRYLVKRTGEKVFLECVQDMDHENMFWYRQDPGLGLRLIYFSYDVKMKEKGDIPEGYSVSREKKERFSLILESASTNQTSMYLCASSFLSGGNYNEQFFGPGTRLTVL.

The chain recombines TRBV2 with TRBJ1-5; the D is unclear. The length of the CDR3 is 14 residues. Germline CDR1 SNHLY, CDR2 FYNNEI. V was cut by 5 bases and J by 5 bases, with 13 bases left in between. The CDR3 sequence: CASSSEGRDQPQHF. CDR3 DNA: TGTGCCAGCAGTTCTGAAGGGAGAGATCAGCCCCAGCATTTT.

The chain joins TRBV14 to TRBJ2-5; TRBD2 agrees at 7 bases. With 4 bases clipped from V and 5 bases from J, the junction kept 4 bases outside the gene matches. The CDR3 is 13 residues long. The germline gives CDR1 SGHDN, CDR2 FVKESK. The CDR3 is CASSRGLTETQYF. The CDR3, as DNA: TGTGCCAGCAGCCGGGGACTAACGGAGACCCAGTACTTC.

The chain links TRBV7-9 to TRBJ1-1; D unresolved. The CDR3 runs to 13 residues. Germline CDR1 SEHNR, CDR2 FQNEAQ (reference sequence). Trimming cost V 4 bases and J 10 bases, with 16 bases left between them. In DNA, the CDR3 is TGTGCCAGCAGCTCCGACGGTAACGTGCGAGCTTTCTTT. It specifies CASSSDGNVRAFF.

The chain recombines TRBV5-4 with TRBJ1-1; tentatively, D is TRBD1 (5 bases). V dropped 3 bases and J dropped 4 bases, with 16 bases sitting between them. The CDR3 is made up of 15 amino acids. CDR1 is SGHNT, CDR2 YYREEE, per germline (reference sequence). Written as DNA, the CDR3 is TGTGCCAGCAGCTCGCCCGGTGGGGGGACCACTGAAGCTTTCTTT. It translates to CASSSPGGGTTEAFF.

The V and J genes are TRBV19 and TRBJ2-1; D ambiguous. This CDR3 contains 15 residues. CDR1 is LNHDA and CDR2 is SQIVND in the germline V gene (reference sequence). V lost 3 bases to trimming and J lost 8 bases, with 17 bases between them. CDR3 amino acids: CASSMRPHLKDEQFF. The CDR3 DNA follows: TGTGCCAGTAGTATGCGTCCCCACCTCAAGGATGAGCAGTTCTTC.

The chain recombines TRBV5-1 with TRBJ1-6, with TRBD1 matching 8 bases. The V gene end was trimmed by 3 bases and the J gene end by 7 bases; junction bases not matched to a gene: 3. Per the germline V gene, CDR1 is SGHRS and CDR2 is YFSETQ. The CDR3 is 14 amino acids. This CDR3 reads CASSWTGRNSPLHF. The DNA for the CDR3 is TGCGCCAGCAGCTGGACAGGGCGCAATTCACCCCTCCACTTT. Using reference TRBV5-1 and TRBJ1-6 for the parts outside the CDR3, the full variable domain is KAGVTQTPRYLIKTRGQQVTLSCSPISGHRSVSWYQQTPGQGLQFLFEYFSETQRNKGNFPGRFSGRQFSNSRSEMNVSTLELGDSALYLCASSWTGRNSPLHFGNGTRLTVT.

This chain links TRBV25-1 with TRBJ1-2; D may be TRBD1 (5 bases). V dropped 0 bases and J dropped 3 bases, with 8 bases sitting between them. CDR1 and CDR2 (germline): MGHDK, SYGVNS. CDR3 length equals 14 residues. CDR3: CASSEYGRDYGYTF. CDR3 nucleotides: TGTGCCAGCAGTGAATATGGCAGGGACTATGGCTACACCTTC.

The rearrangement links TRBV11-2 to TRBJ2-7; 12 bases map to TRBD2. Looked up from germline, CDR1 is SGHAT and CDR2 is FQNNGV. CDR3 length: 17 residues. Losses at the gene ends were 0 bases for V and 0 bases for J; bases not matched to a gene: 3. Here the CDR3 DNA reads TGTGCCAGCAGCTTAGAACTAGCGGGGGGTAGCTCCTACGAGCAGTACTTC. It codes for CASSLELAGGSSYEQYF.